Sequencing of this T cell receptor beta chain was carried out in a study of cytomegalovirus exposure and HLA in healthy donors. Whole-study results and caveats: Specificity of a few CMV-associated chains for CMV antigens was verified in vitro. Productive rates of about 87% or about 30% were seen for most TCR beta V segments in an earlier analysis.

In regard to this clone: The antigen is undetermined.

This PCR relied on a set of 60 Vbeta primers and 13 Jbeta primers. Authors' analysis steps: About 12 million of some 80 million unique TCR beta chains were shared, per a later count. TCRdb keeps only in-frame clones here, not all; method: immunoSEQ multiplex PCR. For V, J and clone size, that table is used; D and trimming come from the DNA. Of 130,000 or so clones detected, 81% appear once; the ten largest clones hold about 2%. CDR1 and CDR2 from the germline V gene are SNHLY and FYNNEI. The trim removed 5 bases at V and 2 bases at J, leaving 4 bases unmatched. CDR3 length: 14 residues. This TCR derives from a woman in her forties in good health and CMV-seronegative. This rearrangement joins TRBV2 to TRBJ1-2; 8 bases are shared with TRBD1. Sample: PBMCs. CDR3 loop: CASSPQGANYGYTF. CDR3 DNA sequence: TGTGCCAGCAGTCCGCAGGGGGCGAACTATGGCTACACCTTC.